These 15 T cell receptor beta chains share one sample of origin, sequenced in a study of blood T cell repertoires in COVID-19. Sequencing used immunoSEQ multiplex PCR; TCRdb keeps in-frame clones, though not all of them. This table holds around 250,000 clones, 85% to 90% found once. The sequencing input was PBMCs or T cells enriched from blood (not recorded which). These receptors all come from a man younger than 35 who had recovered from COVID-19.

The CDR3 sequence is CSVTLTGGYSGETQYF. The CDR3 bases are TGCAGCGTGACTTTGACAGGGGGCTACTCGGGGGAGACCCAGTACTTC. J is TRBJ2-5 and V is TRBV29-1; TRBD1 aligns across 10 bases. Trimming took 6 bases from V and 5 from J; bases not matched to a gene: 15. The CDR3 has 16 amino acids. The germline V gene has CDR1 SQVTM and CDR2 ANQGSEA.

The chain recombines TRBV5-1 with TRBJ1-6, with TRBD1 matching 7 bases. V dropped 7 bases and J dropped 6; count of bases not matched to a gene: 7. The CDR3 spans 14 residues. Germline loops: CDR1 SGHRS, CDR2 YFSETQ. The CDR3 protein is CASAYRGGNSPLHF. CDR3 nucleotides: TGCGCCAGCGCCTACAGGGGTGGTAATTCACCCCTCCACTTT.

The chain combines TRBV19 with TRBJ1-4; 8 bases fit TRBD1. Germline V gene data show CDR1 as LNHDA and CDR2 as SQIVND (reference sequence). Unmatched junction bases numbered 12, after V lost 3 bases and J lost 12 bases. CDR3 size: 15 residues. The CDR3 nucleotides read TGTGCCAGTAGTATGGCGACAGGGGACCTCCTTCAACTGTTTTTT. Translation gives CASSMATGDLLQLFF.

The V and J genes are TRBV27 and TRBJ2-2; tentative D call: TRBD2 (8 bases). Germline CDR1 is MNHEY and CDR2 is SMNVEV (reference sequence). The CDR3 is made up of 16 amino acids. V lost 2 bases to trimming and J lost 3 bases, with 13 bases between them. CDR3 residues: CASSLSSGTDTGELFF. The CDR3 region has the DNA TGTGCCAGCAGTTTAAGTAGCGGGACAGACACCGGGGAGCTGTTTTTT.

The chain is built from TRBV6-5 and TRBJ1-4; unclear D gene. The CDR3 is 13 amino acids. Germline V CDR1 and CDR2: MNHEY, SVGAGI. Trimming removed 6 bases from V and 3 bases from J, with 8 bases in between. The CDR3 region is CASRTQANEKLFF. DNA of the CDR3: TGTGCCAGCAGGACGCAGGCTAATGAAAAACTGTTTTTT.

The chain uses TRBV12-3 or TRBV12-4 and TRBJ1-2, with D possibly matching TRBD1 (6 bases). V lost 5 bases to trimming and J lost 1 base, with 8 bases between them. This CDR3 has 13 amino acids. The CDR3 coding sequence is TGTGCCAGCAGTACAGGGATTAACTATGGCTACACCTTC. The encoded protein is CASSTGINYGYTF.

The gene calls are TRBV18 and TRBJ1-1; D is perhaps TRBD1 (5 bases). CDR3 length: 11 amino acids. Trimming removed 5 bases from V and 7 bases from J, with 8 bases in between. CDR1 and CDR2 from the germline V gene are KGHSH and LQKENI. CDR3 sequence: CASSVGGEAFF. In nucleotides, the CDR3 is TGTGCCAGCTCAGTGGGGGGTGAAGCTTTCTTT.

This chain uses TRBV4-1 with TRBJ2-1; D uncertain. The V gene's germline CDR1 is MGHRA and CDR2 YSYEKL. Trimming took 0 bases from V and 8 from J, leaving 8 bases between them. The CDR3 covers 13 residues. CDR3 coding DNA: TGCGCCAGCAGCCAAGATCTGGCTTATGAGCAGTTCTTC. This sequence encodes CASSQDLAYEQFF.

The chain joins TRBV7-8 to TRBJ1-3; 7 nucleotides agree with TRBD1. The CDR3 length is 16 residues. Per the germline V gene, CDR1 is SGHVS and CDR2 is FQNEAQ. The ends lost 5 bases at V and 4 bases at J; junction bases unmatched: 11. The CDR3 protein is CASSRDDTGAGNTIYF. The CDR3 nucleotides are TGTGCCAGCAGCCGAGACGATACAGGGGCCGGAAACACCATATATTTT. Full variable domain (outside the CDR3, taken from reference TRBV7-8 and TRBJ1-3): GAGVSQSPRYKVAKRGQDVALRCDPISGHVSLFWYQQALGQGPEFLTYFQNEAQLDKSGLPSDRFFAERPEGSVSTLKIQRTQQEDSAVYLCASSRDDTGAGNTIYFGEGSWLTVV.

The table lists this clone with a few counts. This chain uses TRBV11-2 with TRBJ2-7, with TRBD2 matching 9 bases. CDR3 length: 15 amino acids. CDR1 is SGHAT, CDR2 FQNNGV, per germline. The ends lost 0 bases at V and 3 bases at J; junction bases unmatched: 3. Here the CDR3 DNA reads TGTGCCAGCAGCTTAGAACTAGCGGGTAACTACGAGCAGTACTTC. Its protein is CASSLELAGNYEQYF. The whole variable domain, filled in from reference TRBV11-2 and TRBJ2-7, reads EAGVAQSPRYKIIEKRQSVAFWCNPISGHATLYWYQQILGQGPKLLIQFQNNGVVDDSQLPKDRFSAERLKGVDSTLKIQPAKLEDSAVYLCASSLELAGNYEQYFGPGTRLTVT.

V is TRBV15 and J is TRBJ2-5; TRBD2 agrees at 8 bases. CDR3 length: 17 residues. After removal of 1 base from V and 1 base from J, the junction contained 8 bases not matched to a gene. CDR1 and CDR2 (germline): LNHNV, YYDKDF (reference sequence). For the CDR3, the DNA is TGTGCCACCAGCAGAGGGCCCGGCGGGGGGATCCAAGAGACCCAGTACTTC. This gives the protein CATSRGPGGGIQETQYF.

The rearrangement links TRBV11-2 to TRBJ1-1; 10 bases agree with TRBD1. After removal of 5 bases from V and 1 base from J, the junction contained 4 bases not matched to a gene. Germline loops: CDR1 SGHAT, CDR2 FQNNGV. CDR3 size: 15 residues. The CDR3 region has the DNA TGTGCCAGCAGCCCTCGGACAGGGGGGAACACTGAAGCTTTCTTT. Encoded protein: CASSPRTGGNTEAFF.

J is TRBJ2-2 and V is TRBV28; TRBD2 matches 12 bases. The junction had 7 bases not matched to a gene; V was cut back by 3 bases and J by 5 bases. The CDR3 is 17 amino acids. Germline V gives CDR1 MDHEN, CDR2 SYDVKM. The CDR3 region has the DNA TGTGCCAGCAGTTTTTCTAGCGGGAGGGCAAAAACCGGGGAGCTGTTTTTT. It is translated as CASSFSSGRAKTGELFF.

This chain links TRBV27 with TRBJ2-5; 15 bases line up with TRBD2. The CDR3 contains 21 residues. V was pared by 2 bases and J by 3 bases, with 16 bases of the junction left unmatched. Germline V lookup: CDR1 MNHEY, CDR2 SMNVEV (reference sequence). The CDR3: CASSLPGERGLAGGIKETQYF. The CDR3 coding sequence is TGTGCCAGCAGTTTACCGGGGGAAAGGGGACTAGCGGGAGGTATAAAAGAGACCCAGTACTTC.

CDR3 nucleotides: TGTGCCAGCGAGGGAGCGAACACTGAAGCTTTCTTT. Translating gives CASEGANTEAFF. This chain connects TRBV11-3 to TRBJ1-1; D is unclear. CDR1 is SGHNT and CDR2 is YENEEA in the germline V gene. The CDR3 contains 12 residues. V lost 8 bases and J lost 1, with 8 bases in between.